This paragraph covers one T cell receptor beta chain sequence. Its antigen remains unknown. The assay was immunoSEQ multiplex PCR, and TCRdb's table has in-frame clones only and misses some. Here the sample spans under 400,000 clones, about nine tenths being singletons. Treatment meaning: 15 to 20 received Ad26.COV2.S at low or high dose, single or two shots; five or six received placebo; per-sample allocation not given. Material that was analyzed had been drawn on day 63 after the first vaccine or placebo injection. It was an adult aged 18-55 years in Boston who was the donor. In germline, CDR1 is PRHDT, CDR2 FYEKMQ (reference sequence). V trimming: 4 bases; J trimming: 2 bases; junction bases outside the gene matches: 10. This CDR3 region has 17 residues. This sample was taken from a study of Ad26.COV2.S vaccination and SARS-CoV-2 variants. On the study more broadly: Recipients of Ad26.COV2.S got it intramuscularly, once or twice 56 days apart.

Study results and caveats: After vaccination, reports described spike-specific CD8+ and CD4+ T cell responses as showing substantial breadth. The study found higher spike-specific TCR breadth in vaccine than placebo recipients.

The source of this sequence is a person between 18 and 60 years old who received the Ad26.COV2.S COVID-19 vaccine or a placebo. The chain links TRBV13 to TRBJ2-3, with TRBD2 identical over 9 bases. The source was peripheral blood, collected in a trial of Ad26.COV2.S vaccine versus placebo. The CDR3 loop reads CASSYQLAGADTDTQYF. The CDR3 nucleotides read TGTGCCAGCAGCTACCAATTAGCGGGGGCTGACACAGATACGCAGTATTTT. Full variable domain (rest looked up from reference TRBV13 and TRBJ2-3): AAGVIQSPRHLIKEKRETATLKCYPIPRHDTVYWYQQGPGQDPQFLISFYEKMQSDKGSIPDRFSAQQFSDYHSELNMSSLELGDSALYFCASSYQLAGADTDTQYFGPGTRLTVL.